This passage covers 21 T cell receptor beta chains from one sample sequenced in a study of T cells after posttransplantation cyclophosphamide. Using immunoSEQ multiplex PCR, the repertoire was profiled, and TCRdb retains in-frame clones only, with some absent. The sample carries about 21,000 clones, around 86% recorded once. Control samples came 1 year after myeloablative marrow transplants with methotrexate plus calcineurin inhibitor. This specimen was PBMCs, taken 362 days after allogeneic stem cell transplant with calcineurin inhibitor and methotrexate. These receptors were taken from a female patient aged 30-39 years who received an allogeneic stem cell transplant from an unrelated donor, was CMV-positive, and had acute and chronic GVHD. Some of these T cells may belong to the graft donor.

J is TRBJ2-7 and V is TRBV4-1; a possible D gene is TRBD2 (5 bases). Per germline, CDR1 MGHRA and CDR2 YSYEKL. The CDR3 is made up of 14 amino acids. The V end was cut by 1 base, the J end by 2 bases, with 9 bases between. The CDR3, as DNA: TGCGCCAGCAGCCAAGTAGGAGGCACCTACGAGCAGTACTTC. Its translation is CASSQVGGTYEQYF.

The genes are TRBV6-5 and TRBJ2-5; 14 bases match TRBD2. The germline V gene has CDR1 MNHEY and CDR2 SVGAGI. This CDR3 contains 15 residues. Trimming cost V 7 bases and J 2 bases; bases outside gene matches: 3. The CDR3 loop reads CASTGTSGGQETQYF. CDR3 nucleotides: TGTGCCAGCACCGGGACTAGCGGGGGACAAGAGACCCAGTACTTC.

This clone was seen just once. Written as DNA, the CDR3 is TGTGCCAGCAGCGTACTGGCTGACACCGGGGAGCTGTTTTTT. This encodes CASSVLADTGELFF. This rearrangement joins TRBV9 to TRBJ2-2, with D hard to call. Per germline, CDR1 SGDLS and CDR2 YYNGEE. CDR3 size: 14 residues. V shed 1 base and J shed 3 bases, with 7 bases lying between them.

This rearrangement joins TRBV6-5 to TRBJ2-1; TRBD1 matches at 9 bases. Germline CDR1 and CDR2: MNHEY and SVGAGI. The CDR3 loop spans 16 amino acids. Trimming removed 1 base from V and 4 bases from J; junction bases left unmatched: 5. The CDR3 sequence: CASSYFTGTGYNEQFF. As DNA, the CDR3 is TGTGCCAGCAGTTACTTCACCGGGACAGGGTACAATGAGCAGTTCTTC.

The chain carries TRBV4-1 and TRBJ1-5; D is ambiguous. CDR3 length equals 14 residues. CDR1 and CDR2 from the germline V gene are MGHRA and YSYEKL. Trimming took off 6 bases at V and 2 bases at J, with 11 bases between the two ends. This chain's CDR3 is CASSTDGGNQPQHF. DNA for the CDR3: TGCGCCAGCAGTACCGACGGGGGCAATCAGCCCCAGCATTTT.

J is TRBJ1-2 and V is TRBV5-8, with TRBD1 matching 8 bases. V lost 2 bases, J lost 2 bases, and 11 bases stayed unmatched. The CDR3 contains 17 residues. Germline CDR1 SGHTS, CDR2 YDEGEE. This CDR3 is CASSFGTGRRGNYGYTF. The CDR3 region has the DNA TGTGCCAGCAGCTTCGGGACAGGCCGTCGAGGGAACTATGGCTACACCTTC. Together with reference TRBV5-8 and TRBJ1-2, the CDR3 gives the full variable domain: EAGVTQSPTHLIKTRGQQATLRCSPISGHTSVYWYQQALGLGLQFLLWYDEGEERNRGNFPPRFSGRQFPNYSSELNVNALELEDSALYLCASSFGTGRRGNYGYTFGSGTRLTVV.

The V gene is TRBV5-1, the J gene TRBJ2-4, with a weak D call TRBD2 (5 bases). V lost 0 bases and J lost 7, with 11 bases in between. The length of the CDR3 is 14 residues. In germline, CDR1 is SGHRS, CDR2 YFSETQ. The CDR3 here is CASSLESGVNIQYF. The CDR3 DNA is TGCGCCAGCAGCTTGGAGTCCGGGGTGAACATTCAGTACTTC.

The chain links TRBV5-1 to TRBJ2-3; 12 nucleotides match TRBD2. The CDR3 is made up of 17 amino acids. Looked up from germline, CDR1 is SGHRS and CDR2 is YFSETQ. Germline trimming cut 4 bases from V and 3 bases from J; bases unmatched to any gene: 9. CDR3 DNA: TGCGCCAGCAGCGCGTGGACTAGCGGGACGGGAACAGATACGCAGTATTTT. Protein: CASSAWTSGTGTDTQYF.

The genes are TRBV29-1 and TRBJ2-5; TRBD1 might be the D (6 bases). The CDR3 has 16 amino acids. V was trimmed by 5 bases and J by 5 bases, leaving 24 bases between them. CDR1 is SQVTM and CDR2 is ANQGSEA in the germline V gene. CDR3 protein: CSVISSDSTQEETQYF. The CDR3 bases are TGCAGCGTTATCTCATCGGACAGCACCCAGGAGGAGACCCAGTACTTC.

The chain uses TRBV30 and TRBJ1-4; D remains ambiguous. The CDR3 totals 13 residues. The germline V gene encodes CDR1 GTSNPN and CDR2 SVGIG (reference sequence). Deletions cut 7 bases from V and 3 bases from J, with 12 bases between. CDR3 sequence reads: CASIWRANEKLFF. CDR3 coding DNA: TGTGCCTCCATCTGGCGGGCTAATGAAAAACTGTTTTTT.

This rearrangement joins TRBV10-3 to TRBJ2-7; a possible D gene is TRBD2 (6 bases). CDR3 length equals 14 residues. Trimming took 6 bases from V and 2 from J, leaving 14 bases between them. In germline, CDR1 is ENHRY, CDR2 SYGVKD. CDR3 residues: CAISIGTPTYEQYF. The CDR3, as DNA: TGTGCCATCAGCATCGGGACTCCTACCTACGAGCAGTACTTC.

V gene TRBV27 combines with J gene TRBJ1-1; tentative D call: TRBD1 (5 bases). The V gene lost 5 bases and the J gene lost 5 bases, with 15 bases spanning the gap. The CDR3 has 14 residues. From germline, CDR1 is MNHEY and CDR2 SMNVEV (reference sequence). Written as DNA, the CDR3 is TGTGCCAGCAGTGTCACCCAGGGTTATACTGAAGCTTTCTTT. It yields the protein CASSVTQGYTEAFF.

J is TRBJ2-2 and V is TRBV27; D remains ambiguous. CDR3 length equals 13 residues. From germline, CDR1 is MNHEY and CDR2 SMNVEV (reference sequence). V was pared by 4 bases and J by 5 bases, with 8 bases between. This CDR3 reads CASSYMLTGELFF. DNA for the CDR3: TGTGCCAGCAGTTACATGCTGACCGGGGAGCTGTTTTTT.

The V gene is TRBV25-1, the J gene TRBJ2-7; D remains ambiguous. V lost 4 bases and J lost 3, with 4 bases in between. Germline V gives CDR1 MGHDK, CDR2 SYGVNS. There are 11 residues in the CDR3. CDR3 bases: TGTGCCAGCAGTGCAAACTACGAGCAGTACTTC. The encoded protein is CASSANYEQYF.

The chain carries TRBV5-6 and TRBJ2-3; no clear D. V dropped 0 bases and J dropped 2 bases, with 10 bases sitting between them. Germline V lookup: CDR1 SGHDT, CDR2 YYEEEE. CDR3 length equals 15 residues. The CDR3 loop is CASSLAPTDTDTQYF. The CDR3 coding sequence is TGTGCCAGCAGCTTGGCCCCCACTGACACAGATACGCAGTATTTT.

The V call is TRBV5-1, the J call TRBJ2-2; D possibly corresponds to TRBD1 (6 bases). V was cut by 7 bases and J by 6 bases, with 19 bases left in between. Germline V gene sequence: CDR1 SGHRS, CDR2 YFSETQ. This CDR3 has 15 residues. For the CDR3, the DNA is TGCGCCAGCCGACTTACTACAGGGCCCCCCGGGGAGCTGTTTTTT. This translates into CASRLTTGPPGELFF.

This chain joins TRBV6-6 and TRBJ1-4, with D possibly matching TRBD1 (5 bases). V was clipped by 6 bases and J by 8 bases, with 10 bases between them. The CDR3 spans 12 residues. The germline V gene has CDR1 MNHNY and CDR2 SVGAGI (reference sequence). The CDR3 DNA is TGTGCCAGCAGCTCAGGGAGGGAAAAACTGTTTTTT. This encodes CASSSGREKLFF.

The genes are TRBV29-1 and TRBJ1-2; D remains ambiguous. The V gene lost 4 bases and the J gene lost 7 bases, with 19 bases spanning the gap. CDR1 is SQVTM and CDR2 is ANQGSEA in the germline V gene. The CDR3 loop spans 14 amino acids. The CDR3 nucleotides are TGCAGCGTTGGCTCCTCGGGGTACTCTATTGGCTACACCTTC. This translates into CSVGSSGYSIGYTF. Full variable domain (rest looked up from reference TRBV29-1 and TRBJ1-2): SAVISQKPSRDICQRGTSLTIQCQVDSQVTMMFWYRQQPGQSLTLIATANQGSEATYESGFVIDKFPISRPNLTFSTLTVSNMSPEDSSIYLCSVGSSGYSIGYTFGSGTRLTVV.

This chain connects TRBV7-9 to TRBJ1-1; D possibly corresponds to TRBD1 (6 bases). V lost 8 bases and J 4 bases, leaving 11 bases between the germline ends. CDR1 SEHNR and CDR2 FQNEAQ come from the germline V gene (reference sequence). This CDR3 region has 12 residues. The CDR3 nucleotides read TGTGCCAGCCTCAGGGGAATCACTGAAGCTTTCTTT. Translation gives CASLRGITEAFF. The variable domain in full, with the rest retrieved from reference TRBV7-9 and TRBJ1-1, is DTGVSQNPRHKITKRGQNVTFRCDPISEHNRLYWYRQTLGQGPEFLTYFQNEAQLEKSRLLSDRFSAERPKGSFSTLEIQRTEQGDSAMYLCASLRGITEAFFGQGTRLTVV.

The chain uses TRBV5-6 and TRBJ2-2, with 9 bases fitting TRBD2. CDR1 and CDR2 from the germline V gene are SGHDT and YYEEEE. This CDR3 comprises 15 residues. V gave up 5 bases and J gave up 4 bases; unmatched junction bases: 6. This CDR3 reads CASRELAGLTGELFF. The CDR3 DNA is TGTGCCAGCAGGGAACTAGCGGGCCTCACCGGGGAGCTGTTTTTT.

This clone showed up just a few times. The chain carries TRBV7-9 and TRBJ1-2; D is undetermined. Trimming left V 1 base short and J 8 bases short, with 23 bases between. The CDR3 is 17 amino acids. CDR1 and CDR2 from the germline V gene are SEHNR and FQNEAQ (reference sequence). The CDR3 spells CASSLVAGRAPGKGYTF. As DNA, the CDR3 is TGTGCCAGCAGCTTAGTAGCCGGGAGGGCCCCCGGGAAAGGCTACACCTTC.